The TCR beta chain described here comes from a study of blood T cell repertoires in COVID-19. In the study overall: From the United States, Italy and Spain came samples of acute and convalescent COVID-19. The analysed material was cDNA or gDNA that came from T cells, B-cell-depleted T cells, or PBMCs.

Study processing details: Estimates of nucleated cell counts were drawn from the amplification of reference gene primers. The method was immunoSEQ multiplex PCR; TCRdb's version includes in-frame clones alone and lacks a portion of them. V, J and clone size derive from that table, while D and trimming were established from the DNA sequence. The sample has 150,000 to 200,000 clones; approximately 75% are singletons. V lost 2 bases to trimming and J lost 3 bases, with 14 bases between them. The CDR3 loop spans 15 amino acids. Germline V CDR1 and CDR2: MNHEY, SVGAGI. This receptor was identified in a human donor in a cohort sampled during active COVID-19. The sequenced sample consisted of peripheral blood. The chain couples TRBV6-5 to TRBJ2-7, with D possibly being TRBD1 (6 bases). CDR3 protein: CASSYTGQINYEQYF. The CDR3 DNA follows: TGTGCCAGCAGTTACACTGGACAGATCAACTACGAGCAGTACTTC.